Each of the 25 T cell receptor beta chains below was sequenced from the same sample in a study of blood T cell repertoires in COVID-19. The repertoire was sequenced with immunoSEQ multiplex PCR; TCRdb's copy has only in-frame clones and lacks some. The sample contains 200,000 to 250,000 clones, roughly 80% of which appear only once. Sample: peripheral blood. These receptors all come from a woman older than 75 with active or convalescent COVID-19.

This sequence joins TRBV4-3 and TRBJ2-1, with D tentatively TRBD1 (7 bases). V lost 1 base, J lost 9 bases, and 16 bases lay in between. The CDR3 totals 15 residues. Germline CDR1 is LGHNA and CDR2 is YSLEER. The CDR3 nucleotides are TGCGCCAGCAGCCAAGTGGAGGGGGCGCGTGGTGAGCAGTTCTTC. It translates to CASSQVEGARGEQFF.

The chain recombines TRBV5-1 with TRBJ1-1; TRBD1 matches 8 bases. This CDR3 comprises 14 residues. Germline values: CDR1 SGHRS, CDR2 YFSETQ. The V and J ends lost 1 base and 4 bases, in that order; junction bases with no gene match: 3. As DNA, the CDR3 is TGCGCCAGCAGCTTGTTTACAGGGGGCACTGAAGCTTTCTTT. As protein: CASSLFTGGTEAFF.

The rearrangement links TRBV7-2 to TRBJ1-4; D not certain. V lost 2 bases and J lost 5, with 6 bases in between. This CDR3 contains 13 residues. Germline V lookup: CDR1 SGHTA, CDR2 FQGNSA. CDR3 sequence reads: CASSLIVNEKLFF. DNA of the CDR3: TGTGCCAGCAGCTTAATCGTCAATGAAAAACTGTTTTTT.

This CDR3 reads CAISGGGAEAFF. The CDR3 DNA is TGTGCCATCAGTGGAGGGGGAGCTGAAGCTTTCTTT. This chain joins TRBV10-3 and TRBJ1-1; D might be TRBD1 (6 bases). Trimming pared 4 bases from V and 6 bases from J, leaving 9 bases between. This CDR3 comprises 12 residues. CDR1 is ENHRY and CDR2 is SYGVKD in the germline V gene.

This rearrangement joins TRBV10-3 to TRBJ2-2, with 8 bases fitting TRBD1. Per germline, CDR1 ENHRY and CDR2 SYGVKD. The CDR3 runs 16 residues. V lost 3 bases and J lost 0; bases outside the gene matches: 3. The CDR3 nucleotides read TGTGCCATCAGTGAAACGGGACAGGCGAACACCGGGGAGCTGTTTTTT. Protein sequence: CAISETGQANTGELFF.

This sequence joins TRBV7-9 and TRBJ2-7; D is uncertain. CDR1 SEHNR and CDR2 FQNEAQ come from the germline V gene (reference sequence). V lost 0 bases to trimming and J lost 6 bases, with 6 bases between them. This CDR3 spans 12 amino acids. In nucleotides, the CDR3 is TGTGCCAGCAGCTTAGCCCTTCTCGAGCAGTACTTC. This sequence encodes CASSLALLEQYF.

This CDR3 is CASSRTSGNTIYF. The CDR3 bases are TGTGCCAGCTCGCGGACATCTGGAAACACCATATATTTT. The rearrangement uses TRBV6-5 and TRBJ1-3; possible D gene TRBD1, 5 bases. V lost 8 bases and J 1 base, leaving 9 bases between the germline ends. The CDR3 covers 13 residues. In germline, CDR1 is MNHEY, CDR2 SVGAGI.

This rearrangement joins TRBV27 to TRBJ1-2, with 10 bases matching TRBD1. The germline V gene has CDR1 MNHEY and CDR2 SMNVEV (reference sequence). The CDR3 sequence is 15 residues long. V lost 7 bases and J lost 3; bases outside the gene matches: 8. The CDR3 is CASKDRGLGDYGYTF. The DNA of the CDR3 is TGTGCCAGCAAAGACAGGGGGCTGGGAGACTATGGCTACACCTTC.

The CDR3 DNA reads as TGTGCCAGCAGCCCCCGTACTAGCGGGGGGGCGGGTACGCAGTATTTT. This translates into CASSPRTSGGAGTQYF. The V and J genes are TRBV3-1 (or the pseudogene TRBV3-2) and TRBJ2-3, with 13 bases fitting TRBD2. The V gene end was trimmed by 4 bases and the J gene end by 8 bases; junction bases not matched to a gene: 9. Germline loops: CDR1 LGHDT, CDR2 YNNKEL (reference sequence). The CDR3 totals 16 residues.

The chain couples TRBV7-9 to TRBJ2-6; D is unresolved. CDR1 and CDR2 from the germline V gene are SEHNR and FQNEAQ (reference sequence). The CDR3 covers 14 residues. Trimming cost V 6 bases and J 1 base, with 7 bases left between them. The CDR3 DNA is TGTGCCAGCAGGCTAGGTTCTGGGGCCAACGTCCTGACTTTC. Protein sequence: CASRLGSGANVLTF.

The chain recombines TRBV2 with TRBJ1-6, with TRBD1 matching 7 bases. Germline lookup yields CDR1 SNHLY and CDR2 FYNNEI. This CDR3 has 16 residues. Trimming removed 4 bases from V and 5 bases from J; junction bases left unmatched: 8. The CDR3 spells CASSGQGMENNSPLHF. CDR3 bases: TGTGCCAGCAGTGGACAGGGTATGGAGAATAATTCACCCCTCCACTTT.

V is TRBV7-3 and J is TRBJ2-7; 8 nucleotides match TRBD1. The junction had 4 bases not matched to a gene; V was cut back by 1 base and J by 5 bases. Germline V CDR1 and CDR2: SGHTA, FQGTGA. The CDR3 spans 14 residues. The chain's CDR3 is CASSLNGQGHEQYF. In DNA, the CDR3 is TGTGCCAGCAGCTTAAATGGACAGGGCCACGAGCAGTACTTC.

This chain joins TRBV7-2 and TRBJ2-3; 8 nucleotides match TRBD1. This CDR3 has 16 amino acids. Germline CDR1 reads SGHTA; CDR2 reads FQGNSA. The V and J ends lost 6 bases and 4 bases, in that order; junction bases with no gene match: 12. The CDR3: CASSPTGTGTADTQYF. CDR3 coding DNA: TGTGCCAGCAGTCCTACGGGGACAGGAACGGCAGATACGCAGTATTTT.

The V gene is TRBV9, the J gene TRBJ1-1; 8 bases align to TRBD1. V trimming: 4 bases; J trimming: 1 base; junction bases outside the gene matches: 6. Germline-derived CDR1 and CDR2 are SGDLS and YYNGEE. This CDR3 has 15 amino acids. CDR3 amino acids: CASSPRQGWNTEAFF. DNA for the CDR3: TGTGCCAGCAGCCCGCGACAGGGGTGGAACACTGAAGCTTTCTTT.

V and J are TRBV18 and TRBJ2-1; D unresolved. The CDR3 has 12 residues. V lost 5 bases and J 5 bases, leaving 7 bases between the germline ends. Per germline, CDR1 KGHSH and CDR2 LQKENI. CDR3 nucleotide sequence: TGTGCCAGCTCATCCCTTAACAATGAGCAGTTCTTC. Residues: CASSSLNNEQFF.

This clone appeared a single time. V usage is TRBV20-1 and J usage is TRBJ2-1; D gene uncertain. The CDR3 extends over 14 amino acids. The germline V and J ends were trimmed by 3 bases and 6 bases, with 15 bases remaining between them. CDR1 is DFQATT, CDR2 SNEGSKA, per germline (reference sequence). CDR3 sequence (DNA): TGCAGTGCTAGTCAACTAACGTTCCTCAATGAGCAGTTCTTC. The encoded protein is CSASQLTFLNEQFF.

The CDR3 nucleotides read TGTGCCAGCAGCGTAAGGGCGGCCCGGACCTGGACTAGCGGGAGTGCAGATACGCAGTATTTT. It translates to CASSVRAARTWTSGSADTQYF. The chain employs TRBV9 and TRBJ2-3, with 13 bases lining up with TRBD2. V dropped 1 base and J dropped 4; count of bases not matched to a gene: 18. The CDR3 consists of 21 residues. CDR1 and CDR2 from the germline V gene are SGDLS and YYNGEE.

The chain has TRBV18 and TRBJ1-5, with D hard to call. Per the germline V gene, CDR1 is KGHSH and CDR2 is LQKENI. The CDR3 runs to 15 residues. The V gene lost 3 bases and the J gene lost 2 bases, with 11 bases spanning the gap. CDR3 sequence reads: CASSPSPGGNQPQHF. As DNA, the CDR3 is TGTGCCAGCTCACCGTCGCCCGGGGGCAATCAGCCCCAGCATTTT.

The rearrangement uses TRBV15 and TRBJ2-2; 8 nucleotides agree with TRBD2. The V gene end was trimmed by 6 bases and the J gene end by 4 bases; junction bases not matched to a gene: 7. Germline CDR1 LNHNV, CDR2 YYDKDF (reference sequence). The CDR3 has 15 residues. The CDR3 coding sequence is TGTGCCACCAGTAATGGACTAGCCGCCACCGGGGAGCTGTTTTTT. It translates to CATSNGLAATGELFF.

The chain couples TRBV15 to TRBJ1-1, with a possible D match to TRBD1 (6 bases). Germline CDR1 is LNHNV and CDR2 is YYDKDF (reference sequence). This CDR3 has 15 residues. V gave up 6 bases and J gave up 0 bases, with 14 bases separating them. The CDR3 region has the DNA TGTGCCACCAGGGGGGGGAGGACAGTGAACACTGAAGCTTTCTTT. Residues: CATRGGRTVNTEAFF.

CDR3 residues: CASSLSPGNMNYGYTF. In DNA, the CDR3 is TGTGCCAGCAGCTTGAGCCCAGGGAATATGAACTATGGCTACACCTTC. The V and J genes are TRBV5-6 and TRBJ1-2; the D gene is possibly TRBD1 (5 bases). V lost 1 base, J lost 2 bases, and 15 bases lay in between. Germline CDR1 SGHDT, CDR2 YYEEEE. The CDR3 totals 16 residues.

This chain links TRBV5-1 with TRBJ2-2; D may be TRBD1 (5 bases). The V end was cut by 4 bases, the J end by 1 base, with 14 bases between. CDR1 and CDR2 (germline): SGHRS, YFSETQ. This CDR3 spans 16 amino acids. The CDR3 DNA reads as TGCGCCAGCAGCGTCCAGGGCGGAGTGAACACCGGGGAGCTGTTTTTT. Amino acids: CASSVQGGVNTGELFF. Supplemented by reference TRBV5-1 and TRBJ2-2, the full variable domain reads KAGVTQTPRYLIKTRGQQVTLSCSPISGHRSVSWYQQTPGQGLQFLFEYFSETQRNKGNFPGRFSGRQFSNSRSEMNVSTLELGDSALYLCASSVQGGVNTGELFFGEGSRLTVL.

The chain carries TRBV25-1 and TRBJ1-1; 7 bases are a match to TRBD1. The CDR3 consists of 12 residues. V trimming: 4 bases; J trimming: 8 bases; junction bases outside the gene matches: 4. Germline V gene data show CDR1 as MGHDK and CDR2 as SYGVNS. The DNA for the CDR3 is TGTGCCAGCAGTGCCAAGGACAGGGAAGCTTTCTTT. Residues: CASSAKDREAFF.

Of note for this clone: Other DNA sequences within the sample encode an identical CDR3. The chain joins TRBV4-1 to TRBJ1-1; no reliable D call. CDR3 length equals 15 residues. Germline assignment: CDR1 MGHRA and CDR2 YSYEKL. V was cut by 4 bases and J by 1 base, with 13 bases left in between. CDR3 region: CASSLGFWPNTEAFF. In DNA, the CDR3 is TGCGCCAGCAGCCTCGGGTTTTGGCCGAACACTGAAGCTTTCTTT.

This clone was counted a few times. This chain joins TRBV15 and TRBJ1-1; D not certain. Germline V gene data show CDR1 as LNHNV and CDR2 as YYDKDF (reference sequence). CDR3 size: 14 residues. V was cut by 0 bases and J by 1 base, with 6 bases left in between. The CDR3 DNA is TGTGCCACCAGCAGAGATATTTCGAACACTGAAGCTTTCTTT. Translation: CATSRDISNTEAFF.